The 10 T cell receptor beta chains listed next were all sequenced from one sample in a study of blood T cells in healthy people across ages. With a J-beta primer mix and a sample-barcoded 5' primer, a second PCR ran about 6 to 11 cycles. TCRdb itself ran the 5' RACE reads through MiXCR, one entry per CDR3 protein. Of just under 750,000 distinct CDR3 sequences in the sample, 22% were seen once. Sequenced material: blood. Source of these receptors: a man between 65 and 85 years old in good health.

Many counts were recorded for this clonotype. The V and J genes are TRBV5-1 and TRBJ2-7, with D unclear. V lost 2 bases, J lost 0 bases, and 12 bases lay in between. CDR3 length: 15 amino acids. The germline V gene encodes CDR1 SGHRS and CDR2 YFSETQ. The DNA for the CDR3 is TGCGCCAGCAGCTTTTTTGTGGGATCCTCCTACGAGCAGTACTTC. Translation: CASSFFVGSSYEQYF. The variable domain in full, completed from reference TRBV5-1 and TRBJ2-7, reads KAGVTQTPRYLIKTRGQQVTLSCSPISGHRSVSWYQQTPGQGLQFLFEYFSETQRNKGNFPGRFSGRQFSNSRSEMNVSTLELGDSALYLCASSFFVGSSYEQYFGPGTRLTVT.

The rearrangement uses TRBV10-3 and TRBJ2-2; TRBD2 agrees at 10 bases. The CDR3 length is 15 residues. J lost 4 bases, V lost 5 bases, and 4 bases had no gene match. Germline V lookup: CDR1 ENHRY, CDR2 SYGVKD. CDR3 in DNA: TGTGCCATCAGTCCGGGACTAGCGACCACCGGGGAGCTGTTTTTT. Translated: CAISPGLATTGELFF.

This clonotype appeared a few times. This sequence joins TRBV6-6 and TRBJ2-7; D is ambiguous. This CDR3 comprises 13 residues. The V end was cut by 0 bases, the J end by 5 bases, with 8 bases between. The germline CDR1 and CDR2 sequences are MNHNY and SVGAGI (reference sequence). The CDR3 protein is CASSYSIRNEQYV. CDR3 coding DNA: TGTGCCAGCAGTTACTCGATTCGAAACGAGCAGTACGTC.

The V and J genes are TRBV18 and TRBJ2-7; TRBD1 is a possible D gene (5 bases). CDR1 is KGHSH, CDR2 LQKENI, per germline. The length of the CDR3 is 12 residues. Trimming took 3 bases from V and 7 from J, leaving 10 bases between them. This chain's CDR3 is CASSPAPGEQYF. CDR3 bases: TGTGCCAGCTCACCGGCGCCAGGGGAGCAGTACTTC.

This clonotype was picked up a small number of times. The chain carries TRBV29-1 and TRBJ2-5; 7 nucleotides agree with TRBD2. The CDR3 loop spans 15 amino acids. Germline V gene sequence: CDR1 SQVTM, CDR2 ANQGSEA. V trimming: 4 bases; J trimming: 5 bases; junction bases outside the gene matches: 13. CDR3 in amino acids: CSVGKGLAVWETQYF. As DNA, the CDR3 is TGCAGCGTTGGGAAGGGGCTAGCGGTTTGGGAGACCCAGTACTTC.

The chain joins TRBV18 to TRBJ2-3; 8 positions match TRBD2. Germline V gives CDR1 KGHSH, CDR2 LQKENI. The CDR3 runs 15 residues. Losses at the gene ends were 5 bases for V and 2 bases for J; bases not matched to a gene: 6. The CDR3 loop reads CASSTLAADTDTQYF. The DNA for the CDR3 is TGTGCCAGCTCAACACTAGCGGCTGACACAGATACGCAGTATTTT.

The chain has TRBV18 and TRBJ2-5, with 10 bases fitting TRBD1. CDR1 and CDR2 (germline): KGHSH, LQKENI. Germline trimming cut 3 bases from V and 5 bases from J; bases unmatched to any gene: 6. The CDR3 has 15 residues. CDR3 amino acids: CASSPRQGATETQYF. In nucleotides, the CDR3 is TGTGCCAGCTCACCCCGACAGGGGGCTACGGAGACCCAGTACTTC.

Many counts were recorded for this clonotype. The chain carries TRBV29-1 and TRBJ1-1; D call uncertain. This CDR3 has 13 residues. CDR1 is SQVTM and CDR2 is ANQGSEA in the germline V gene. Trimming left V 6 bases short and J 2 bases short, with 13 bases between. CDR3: CSVATDPNTEAFF. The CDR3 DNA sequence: TGCAGCGTCGCTACAGACCCCAACACTGAAGCTTTCTTT.

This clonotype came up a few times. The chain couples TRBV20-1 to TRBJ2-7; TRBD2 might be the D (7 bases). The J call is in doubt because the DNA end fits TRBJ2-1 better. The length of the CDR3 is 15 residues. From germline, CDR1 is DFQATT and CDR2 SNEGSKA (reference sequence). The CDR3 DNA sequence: TGCAGTGCCAAGGGGGGGGCCCGCCTCCCCAATGAGCAGTTCTTC. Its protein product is CSAKGGARLPNEQFF.

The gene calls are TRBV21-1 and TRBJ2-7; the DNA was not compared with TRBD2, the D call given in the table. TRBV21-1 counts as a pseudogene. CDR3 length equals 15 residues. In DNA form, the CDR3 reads TGTGCCAGCAGCAGCCGGACTAGCGGGAGCTACGAGCAGTACGTC. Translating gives CASSSRTSGSYEQYV.